This entry lists 21 T cell receptor beta chains sequenced from one sample in a study of regulatory T cells in long-lasting Graves disease. For TCR beta, libraries came from iRepertoire HTBI primers and Arm-PCR of CDR3 regions. TCRdb fed the multiplex PCR reads into MiXCR, producing one record per CDR3 protein. This table holds about 310,000 distinct CDR3 sequences, approximately 20% found once. Time point: persistent/refractory GD, antithyroid drugs over 5 years with positive TRAb. RNA isolated from PBMCs was used to make the TCR library. The specimen was peripheral blood mononuclear cells (PBMCs), collected when the disease was refractory, from a patient treated with antithyroid drugs. All receptors come from a female donor with Graves disease.

The chain carries TRBV7-9 and TRBJ2-7; 9 bases match TRBD1. The CDR3 is made up of 15 amino acids. The J segment lost 3 bases and the V segment lost 2 bases, leaving 5 bases of the junction unmatched. Germline V CDR1 and CDR2: SEHNR, FQNEAQ (reference sequence). The CDR3 DNA sequence: TGTGCCAGCAGCTTAAGGACAGGGGAAAGCTACGAGCAGTACTTC. Encoded protein: CASSLRTGESYEQYF.

In its sample, this clonotype was seen a few times. The genes are TRBV27 and TRBJ2-5; TRBD1 matches 8 bases. Trimming at V came to 4 bases and at J to 2 bases, leaving 6 bases not matched to a gene. The CDR3 loop spans 15 amino acids. CDR1 MNHEY and CDR2 SMNVEV come from the germline V gene (reference sequence). The CDR3 protein is CASSSGQGLQETQYF. In DNA form, the CDR3 reads TGTGCCAGCAGTTCCGGACAGGGACTTCAAGAGACCCAGTACTTC.

This clonotype showed up many times. The chain employs TRBV7-3 and TRBJ1-1; D unclear. The CDR3 has 14 residues. In germline, CDR1 is SGHTA, CDR2 FQGTGA. Between the trimmed V and J ends, which lost 6 bases and 2 bases, there was a span of 13 bases. The CDR3 here is CASRPHGLNTEAFF. The CDR3 coding sequence is TGTGCCAGCAGACCGCACGGGTTAAACACTGAAGCTTTCTTT.

The chain employs TRBV18 and TRBJ2-7; the match to TRBD1 covers 7 bases. Germline CDR1 KGHSH, CDR2 LQKENI. V lost 11 bases, J lost 4 bases, and 11 bases stayed unmatched. The CDR3 sequence is 13 residues long. Here the CDR3 DNA reads TGTGCCTCAACGACAGGGACCTATTACGAGCAGTACTTC. Its translation is CASTTGTYYEQYF.

The table lists this clonotype with a few counts. The chain couples TRBV7-9 to TRBJ1-1; the D is unclear. Trimming shortened V by 6 bases and J by 0 bases, and 11 bases separated the two germline ends. Per the germline V gene, CDR1 is SEHNR and CDR2 is FQNEAQ (reference sequence). There are 14 residues in the CDR3. CDR3 sequence reads: CASRPGMVNTEAFF. In DNA, the CDR3 is TGTGCCAGCAGACCTGGGATGGTGAACACTGAAGCTTTCTTT. Full variable domain (missing parts from reference TRBV7-9 and TRBJ1-1): DTGVSQNPRHKITKRGQNVTFRCDPISEHNRLYWYRQTLGQGPEFLTYFQNEAQLEKSRLLSDRFSAERPKGSFSTLEIQRTEQGDSAMYLCASRPGMVNTEAFFGQGTRLTVV.

This clonotype was found a few times. The CDR3 bases are TGCAGTGCTAGCGGCAGTTTGAACACTGAAGCTTTCTTT. It yields the protein CSASGSLNTEAFF. This sequence joins TRBV20-1 and TRBJ1-1; D call uncertain. The V gene lost 3 bases and the J gene lost 0 bases, with 8 bases spanning the gap. CDR3 length: 13 residues. Germline lookup yields CDR1 DFQATT and CDR2 SNEGSKA (reference sequence).

Points on this clonotype: At one boundary the junction diverges from the germline segment, which might be a read error. The gene calls are TRBV4-1 and TRBJ2-7; 7 bases match TRBD1. This CDR3 contains 14 residues. Germline CDR1 and CDR2: MGHRA and YSYEKL. The CDR3: CASNRDRRSYERYF. In DNA, the CDR3 is TGCGCCAGCAACCGGGACAGACGCTCCTACGAGCGGTACTTC.

This clonotype was observed many times. The rearrangement links TRBV24-1 to TRBJ1-5, with unresolved D. This CDR3 region has 12 residues. In germline, CDR1 is KGHDR, CDR2 SFDVKD. The V end was cut by 3 bases, the J end by 3 bases, with 2 bases between. The CDR3 nucleotides read TGTGCCACCAGTGATGCCAATCAGCCCCAGCATTTT. Translating it yields CATSDANQPQHF.

This clonotype showed up many times. The chain has TRBV28 and TRBJ2-7, with a possible D match to TRBD1 (6 bases). CDR3 length equals 13 residues. The V gene's germline CDR1 is MDHEN and CDR2 SYDVKM. Trimming shortened V by 6 bases and J by 2 bases, and 11 bases separated the two germline ends. The CDR3 sequence: CASSRTVPYEQYF. CDR3 bases: TGTGCCAGCAGCCGGACAGTACCCTACGAGCAGTACTTC.

In this sample, this clonotype turned up many times. The gene calls are TRBV7-8 and TRBJ2-7; the D gene is possibly TRBD2 (5 bases). In germline, CDR1 is SGHVS, CDR2 FQNEAQ. CDR3 length equals 17 residues. Trimming pared 1 base from V and 0 bases from J, leaving 16 bases between. The CDR3 protein is CASSLETGSGRSYEQYF. The CDR3 DNA reads TGTGCCAGCAGCTTAGAGACCGGCAGCGGTCGCTCCTACGAGCAGTACTTC.

V is TRBV7-2 and J is TRBJ1-1; the match to TRBD1 covers 7 bases. The ends lost 5 bases at V and 2 bases at J; junction bases unmatched: 8. Germline-derived CDR1 and CDR2 are SGHTA and FQGNSA. CDR3 size: 15 residues. The CDR3 sequence is CASSPVRGQNTEAFF. For the CDR3, the DNA is TGTGCCAGCAGCCCTGTGAGGGGGCAAAACACTGAAGCTTTCTTT.

This clonotype was seen repeatedly, ten times or more. V and J are TRBV11-2 and TRBJ1-6; no definite D call. Germline lookup yields CDR1 SGHAT and CDR2 FQNNGV. Trimming took 2 bases from V and 5 from J, leaving 7 bases between them. This CDR3 has 14 residues. CDR3 loop: CASSLSRHNSPLHF. DNA for the CDR3: TGTGCCAGCAGCTTAAGCAGGCATAATTCACCCCTCCACTTT.

This clonotype was observed many times. This sequence joins TRBV12-3 or TRBV12-4 and TRBJ1-1; TRBD1 might be the D (5 bases). The CDR3 has 16 amino acids. V lost 5 bases and J 4 bases, leaving 20 bases between the germline ends. CDR3 nucleotides: TGTGCCAGCAGTCCTGGGGACGCCCGATGGATCACTGAAGCTTTCTTT. This translates into CASSPGDARWITEAFF.

The rearrangement uses TRBV28 and TRBJ2-7, with TRBD1 identical over 7 bases. The trim removed 5 bases at V and 3 bases at J, leaving 4 bases unmatched. Per germline, CDR1 MDHEN and CDR2 SYDVKM. The length of the CDR3 is 13 residues. Written as DNA, the CDR3 is TGTGCCAGCAGTGAGGGGGCGGGCTACGAGCAGTACTTC. Amino acids: CASSEGAGYEQYF.

This clonotype was detected many times. This sequence joins TRBV7-2 and TRBJ2-5, with D possibly being TRBD2 (5 bases). From germline, CDR1 is SGHTA and CDR2 FQGNSA. V lost 0 bases and J lost 5, with 10 bases in between. The CDR3 is made up of 14 amino acids. DNA of the CDR3: TGTGCCAGCAGCTTAGCAGGGAGCGGCGAGACCCAGTACTTC. This gives the protein CASSLAGSGETQYF.

The V call is TRBV11-2, the J call TRBJ2-1, with 10 bases matching TRBD2. V shed 5 bases and J 6 bases; nucleotides not matched to a gene: 13. The CDR3 has 17 amino acids. The V gene's germline CDR1 is SGHAT and CDR2 FQNNGV. The DNA of the CDR3 is TGTGCCAGCAGCCGGTATCTAGCGGGAGAAGTCCTCAATGAGCAGTTCTTC. It encodes CASSRYLAGEVLNEQFF.

This clonotype has at least ten counts. V is TRBV28 and J is TRBJ1-4; D is perhaps TRBD1 (6 bases). This CDR3 contains 16 residues. Germline V gene lookup returns CDR1 MDHEN and CDR2 SYDVKM. V lost 3 bases and J 0 bases, leaving 11 bases between the germline ends. The CDR3 spells CASSFPDRATNEKLFF. CDR3 sequence (DNA): TGTGCCAGCAGTTTCCCGGACAGAGCAACTAATGAAAAACTGTTTTTT.

This clonotype occurred many times. The V gene is TRBV7-2, the J gene TRBJ1-5; D perhaps matches TRBD1 (5 bases). The germline CDR1 and CDR2 sequences are SGHTA and FQGNSA. Trimming removed 0 bases from V and 3 bases from J, with 6 bases in between. The CDR3 spans 14 residues. CDR3 sequence: CASSLAGANQPQHF. CDR3 bases: TGTGCCAGCAGCTTAGCAGGGGCCAATCAGCCCCAGCATTTT. Variable domain in full (rest from reference TRBV7-2 and TRBJ1-5): GAGVSQSPSNKVTEKGKDVELRCDPISGHTALYWYRQSLGQGLEFLIYFQGNSAPDKSGLPSDRFSAERTGGSVSTLTIQRTQQEDSAVYLCASSLAGANQPQHFGDGTRLSIL.

As regards this clonotype: This may come from a read error, since a much larger clone is one base off. The chain joins TRBV2 to TRBJ2-3; 9 nucleotides agree with TRBD2. The CDR3 runs to 15 residues. The ends lost 3 bases at V and 3 bases at J; junction bases unmatched: 4. The V gene's germline CDR1 is SNHLY and CDR2 FYNNEI. DNA of the CDR3: TGTGCCAGCAGTGATGCTGGACTAGCGACAGATACGCAGTATTTT. Its translation: CASSDAGLATDTQYF.

The chain couples TRBV7-9 to TRBJ1-5; a possible D gene is TRBD1 (5 bases). CDR3 length: 14 amino acids. Deletions cut 5 bases from V and 4 bases from J, with 12 bases between. Looked up from germline, CDR1 is SEHNR and CDR2 is FQNEAQ (reference sequence). The CDR3 region has the DNA TGTGCCAGCAGCCAATCGGGACCTAATCAGCCCCAGCATTTT. This translates into CASSQSGPNQPQHF.

This clonotype was counted at least ten times. CDR3 sequence: CASSFTGRPDAGQYF. The DNA for the CDR3 is TGTGCCAGCAGCTTTACAGGGAGGCCTGACGCCGGGCAGTACTTC. V is TRBV11-2 and J is TRBJ2-7, with D possibly being TRBD1 or TRBD2 (6 bases each). The CDR3 runs 15 residues. Germline V gene lookup returns CDR1 SGHAT and CDR2 FQNNGV. V dropped 3 bases and J dropped 9 bases, with 21 bases sitting between them.